This T cell receptor (beta chain) appears in the sequencing data of a study of shared clonotypes between healthy human individuals. In the CD4+ fraction, cells were divided into CD45RA+ naive and CD45RA-negative memory subsets. The CDR3 totals 14 residues. V lost 3 bases, J lost 2 bases, and 10 bases lay in between. Germline assignment: CDR1 SGHRS and CDR2 YFSETQ. TCRdb keeps only in-frame clones here, not all; method: immunoSEQ multiplex PCR. This table holds roughly 2.5 million clones, roughly nine tenths found once. To note about this clone: The sample has other DNA sequences that encode this CDR3 too.

The V gene is TRBV5-1, the J gene TRBJ2-3; D may be TRBD1 (6 bases). The TCR sequence derives from a man aged 18 to 29 in good health. Sequencing was performed on naive CD4+ T cells sorted from blood. The subset denotes: CD45RA+ positively selected. CDR3 residues: CASSSGQTTDTQYF. CDR3 coding DNA: TGCGCCAGCAGCTCCGGACAGACCACAGATACGCAGTATTTT. The full variable domain, with the rest looked up from reference TRBV5-1 and TRBJ2-3, is KAGVTQTPRYLIKTRGQQVTLSCSPISGHRSVSWYQQTPGQGLQFLFEYFSETQRNKGNFPGRFSGRQFSNSRSEMNVSTLELGDSALYLCASSSGQTTDTQYFGPGTRLTVL.